This T cell receptor beta chain was retrieved from a study of cytomegalovirus exposure and HLA in healthy donors. The study ran its PCR with 60 Vbeta and 13 Jbeta primers. The data were produced by immunoSEQ multiplex PCR, yet TCRdb's version contains in-frame clones alone and is incomplete. The table lists about 170,000 clones, around 77% of them singletons. Germline V gene sequence: CDR1 GTSNPN, CDR2 SVGIG (reference sequence). The V and J ends lost 1 base and 0 bases respectively, with 10 bases between them. The CDR3 loop spans 16 amino acids. The rearrangement links TRBV30 to TRBJ2-6, with D uncertain. Sequencing was done on a sample of PBMCs. This TCR came from a woman under 40 in good health and CMV-seropositive. CDR3 bases: TGTGCCTGGAGTGCGATTGGTAGCTCTGGGGCCAACGTCCTGACTTTC. Translated: CAWSAIGSSGANVLTF. Full variable domain (outside the CDR3, taken from reference TRBV30 and TRBJ2-6): SQTIHQWPATLVQPVGSPLSLECTVEGTSNPNLYWYRQAAGRGLQLLFYSVGIGQISSEVPQNLSASRPQDRQFILSSKKLLLSDSGFYLCAWSAIGSSGANVLTFGAGSRLTVL.